A selection of T cell receptor beta chains follows, all from one sample in a study of T cell responses to AZD1222 COVID-19 vaccine. The assay was immunoSEQ multiplex PCR, and TCRdb's table has in-frame clones only and misses some. The data hold approximately 150,000 clones, with roughly 92% observed a single time. Sample: peripheral blood, taken 28 days after the second AZD1222 dose. These receptors were obtained from an adult who received the AZD1222 COVID-19 vaccine. Both conserved end residues are part of each CDR3. The D gene is left open where the match is weak.

v_gene: TRBV6-5; j_gene: TRBJ2-1; d_gene: NA; CDR3nt: TGTGCCAGCAGTTACTTCACTAGCTTCGATGAGCAGTTCTTC; CDR3aa: CASSYFTSFDEQFF
v_gene: TRBV21-1; j_gene: TRBJ2-7; d_gene: NA; CDR3nt: TGTGCCAGCAGCGCTTTAGGACTAGGAAGCTACGAGCAGTACTTC; CDR3aa: CASSALGLGSYEQYF
v_gene: TRBV3-1/TRBV3-2; j_gene: TRBJ2-1; d_gene: NA; CDR3nt: TGTGCCAGCAGCCAAGAGAGGGCAGCTCACCCCAATGAGCAGTTCTTC; CDR3aa: CASSQERAAHPNEQFF
v_gene: TRBV15; j_gene: TRBJ2-2; d_gene: NA; CDR3nt: TGTGCCACCAGCAGAGAACCCTACAGGGCGGAGGCCGGGGAGCTGTTTTTT; CDR3aa: CATSREPYRAEAGELFF
v_gene: TRBV12-5; j_gene: TRBJ1-5; d_gene: NA; CDR3nt: TGTGCTAGTGGTTTGGTACTGGGAAGGGTTCGGAATCAGCCCCAGCATTTT; CDR3aa: CASGLVLGRVRNQPQHF
v_gene: TRBV29-1; j_gene: TRBJ2-3; d_gene: NA; CDR3nt: TGCAGCGTTGATTTCCAGGACAGCACAGATACGCAGTATTTT; CDR3aa: CSVDFQDSTDTQYF
v_gene: TRBV30; j_gene: TRBJ2-7; d_gene: TRBD2; CDR3nt: TGTGCCTGGATAGCGGGAGGGTCTTACGAGCAGTACTTC; CDR3aa: CAWIAGGSYEQYF
v_gene: TRBV6-1; j_gene: TRBJ1-3; d_gene: NA; CDR3nt: TGTGCCAGCAGTGGGCGAACAGGGTTTATCTCCAGTGGAAACACCATATATTTT; CDR3aa: CASSGRTGFISSGNTIYF
v_gene: TRBV19; j_gene: TRBJ2-6; d_gene: NA; CDR3nt: TGTGCCAGCGGGACGGGGGCCAACGTCCTGACTTTC; CDR3aa: CASGTGANVLTF
v_gene: TRBV6-5; j_gene: TRBJ1-5; d_gene: NA; CDR3nt: TGTGCCAGCAGTTACTCCCCGGATCAGCCCCAGCATTTT; CDR3aa: CASSYSPDQPQHF
v_gene: TRBV5-1; j_gene: TRBJ2-7; d_gene: NA; CDR3nt: TGCGCCAGCAGCCCGGTGACAGAACAGTACTACGAGCAGTACTTC; CDR3aa: CASSPVTEQYYEQYF